This T cell receptor beta chain emerged from a study of T cell responses to AZD1222 COVID-19 vaccine. Study information: Second-dose recipients at about 4 or about 12 weeks were treated as one pooled group.

The table came from immunoSEQ multiplex PCR; TCRdb's copy has only in-frame clones and leaves some out. The repertoire consists of approximately 70,000 clones, with 86% occurring once and the leading ten covering roughly 2.7%. Notes on this clone: The antigen remains unidentified.

Findings and limits, study-wide: Samples come after the peak T cell response, not at day 14. White British donors predominated, females outnumbered males, and clonal diversity was possibly underestimated.

This CDR3 is built from 14 residues. Trimming removed 0 bases from V and 0 bases from J, with 3 bases in between. Germline CDR1 and CDR2: LNHDA and SQIVND (reference sequence). The chain combines TRBV19 with TRBJ1-5; the D is unclear. The input for sequencing was peripheral blood, taken on day 0 of AZD1222 vaccination. The source of this sequence is an adult in good health. CDR3 sequence: CASSIDHSNQPQHF. DNA for the CDR3: TGTGCCAGTAGTATAGATCATAGCAATCAGCCCCAGCATTTT.